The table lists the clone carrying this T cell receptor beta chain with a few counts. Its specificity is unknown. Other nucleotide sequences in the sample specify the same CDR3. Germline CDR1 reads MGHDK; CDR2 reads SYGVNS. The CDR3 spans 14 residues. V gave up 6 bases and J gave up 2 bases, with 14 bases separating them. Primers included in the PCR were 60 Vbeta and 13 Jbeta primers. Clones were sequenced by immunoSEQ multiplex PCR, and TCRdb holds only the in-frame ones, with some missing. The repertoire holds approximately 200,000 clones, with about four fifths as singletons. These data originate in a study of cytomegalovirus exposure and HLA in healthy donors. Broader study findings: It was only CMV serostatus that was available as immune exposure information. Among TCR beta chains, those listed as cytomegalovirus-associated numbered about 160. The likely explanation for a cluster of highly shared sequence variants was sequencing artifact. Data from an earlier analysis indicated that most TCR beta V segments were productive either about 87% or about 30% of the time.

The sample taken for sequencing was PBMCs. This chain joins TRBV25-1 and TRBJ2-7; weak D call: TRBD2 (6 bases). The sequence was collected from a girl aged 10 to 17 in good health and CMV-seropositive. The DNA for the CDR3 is TGTGCCAGCAGCGAACTTCTAGCGCCCTACGAGCAGTACTTC. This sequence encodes CASSELLAPYEQYF.